This T cell receptor (beta chain) was captured in a study of beta chain features in type 1 diabetes. The ends lost 5 bases at V and 3 bases at J; junction bases unmatched: 9. Looked up from germline, CDR1 is SGHVS and CDR2 is FNYEAQ. This CDR3 region has 15 residues. Of the isolated RNA, all was reverse transcribed, and so the sequenced material was expressed TCRB transcripts. Using immunoSEQ multiplex PCR, the repertoire was profiled, and TCRdb retains in-frame clones only, with some absent. Here the sample spans some 150,000 clones, around 10% being singletons. The receptor's source is a young man in good health. The genes are TRBV7-6 and TRBJ2-7, with 8 bases lining up with TRBD1. The sample taken for sequencing was central memory CD4+ T cells from blood. The CDR3 loop reads CASSGPWGQVYEQYF. The CDR3 DNA follows: TGTGCCAGCAGCGGACCGTGGGGACAGGTCTACGAGCAGTACTTC.